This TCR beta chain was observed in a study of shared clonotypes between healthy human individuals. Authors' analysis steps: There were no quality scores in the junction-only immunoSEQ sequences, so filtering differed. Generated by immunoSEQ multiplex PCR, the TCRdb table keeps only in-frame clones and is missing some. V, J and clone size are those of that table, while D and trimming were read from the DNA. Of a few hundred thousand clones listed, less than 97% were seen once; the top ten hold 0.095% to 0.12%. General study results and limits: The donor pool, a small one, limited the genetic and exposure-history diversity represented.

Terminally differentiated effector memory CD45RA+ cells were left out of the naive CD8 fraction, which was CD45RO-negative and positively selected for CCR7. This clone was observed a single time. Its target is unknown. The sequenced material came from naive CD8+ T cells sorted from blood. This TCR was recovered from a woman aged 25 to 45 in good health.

The CDR3 region has the DNA TGTGCCAGCAGTTCAGGACCGGGCCTAAATGAAAAACTGTTTTTT. Its translation: CASSSGPGLNEKLFF. This chain joins TRBV28 and TRBJ1-4; D not resolved. Germline V gene sequence: CDR1 MDHEN, CDR2 SYDVKM. V was shortened by 4 bases and J by 5 bases, with 14 bases between the two germline ends. This CDR3 has 15 residues.